This TCR beta chain was retrieved from a study of blood T cell repertoires in COVID-19. On the study more broadly: COVID-19 samples collected from the United States, Italy and Spain covered acute and convalescent phases.

Clones were read by immunoSEQ multiplex PCR, and TCRdb kept only the in-frame ones, dropping some. In the table there are 350,000 to 450,000 clones, approximately 90% of which are singletons. The length of the CDR3 is 16 residues. Germline V gives CDR1 SGHAT, CDR2 FQNNGV. The V end was cut by 4 bases, the J end by 9 bases, with 19 bases between. The material sequenced was PBMCs or T cells enriched from blood (not recorded which). V usage is TRBV11-2 and J usage is TRBJ1-6, with D perhaps TRBD1 (5 bases). This receptor was taken from a woman between 35 and 50 years old who had been exposed to COVID-19. CDR3: CASSSRVGRELSPLHF. The CDR3 DNA reads TGTGCCAGCAGCTCCCGCGTCGGCAGGGAACTTTCACCCCTCCACTTT.